The next 13 T cell receptor beta chains were all read from a single sample in a study of cytomegalovirus exposure and HLA in healthy donors (dated by TCRdb to between 2016 and 2019). Library method: the immunoSEQ multiplex PCR assay. For the multiplex PCR, a mixture combining 60 forward primers for TCR Vbeta segments and 13 reverse primers for TCR Jbeta segments was used. This immuneACCESS table, as held by TCRdb, lists in-frame sequences with V and J called but not all clones. Of the missing ones, under half trace to an unresolved V gene in checked studies; the others have no known cause. The sample table records roughly 100,000 clones; around 77% of these occur just once. About 8.6% of the sample is in the top ten clones. The specimen was PBMCs. The receptor set was obtained from a woman aged 40 to 50 in good health and CMV-seropositive.

The V gene is TRBV6-1, the J gene TRBJ1-5; TRBD1 matches 8 bases. CDR1 is MNHNS, CDR2 SASEGT, per germline. This CDR3 contains 17 residues. V lost 4 bases to trimming and J lost 3 bases; unmatched junction nucleotides: 11. CDR3 nucleotide sequence: TGTGCCAGCAGTGTCCCGGCCAGGACAGGGAACAATCAGCCCCAGCATTTT. Translating it yields CASSVPARTGNNQPQHF.

This chain links TRBV6-4 with TRBJ1-2; D is ambiguous. The CDR3 is 11 residues long. Looked up from germline, CDR1 is MRHNA and CDR2 is SNTAGT. CDR3 coding DNA: TGTGCGACGCGTAGCGGCTATGGCTACACCTTC. Protein: CATRSGYGYTF.

The chain links TRBV6-1 to TRBJ1-3, with D uncertain. CDR1 is MNHNS and CDR2 is SASEGT in the germline V gene. The CDR3 is 13 residues long. The V and J ends lost 2 bases and 4 bases respectively, with 6 bases between them. In DNA form, the CDR3 reads TGTGCCAGCAGTGAATATCGGGGAAACACCATATATTTT. The encoded protein is CASSEYRGNTIYF.

The rearrangement uses TRBV5-4 and TRBJ1-2; D call uncertain. The CDR3 contains 14 residues. V shed 2 bases and J shed 3 bases, with 11 bases lying between them. The V gene's germline CDR1 is SGHNT and CDR2 YYREEE (reference sequence). This CDR3 is CASSLGLSDYGYTF. In nucleotides, the CDR3 is TGTGCCAGCAGCTTAGGCCTAAGCGACTATGGCTACACCTTC.

The V gene is TRBV27, the J gene TRBJ2-2, with 12 bases fitting TRBD2. The germline V gene encodes CDR1 MNHEY and CDR2 SMNVEV (reference sequence). The trim removed 6 bases at V and 1 base at J, leaving 6 bases unmatched. This CDR3 is built from 17 residues. The CDR3 loop reads CASSSSGRVMNTGELFF. Written as DNA, the CDR3 is TGTGCCAGCAGCTCTAGCGGGAGGGTCATGAACACCGGGGAGCTGTTTTTT.

A word on this clone: At one boundary the junction diverges from the germline segment, which might be a read error. The rearrangement uses TRBV4-3 and TRBJ1-2, with D unresolved. The CDR3 covers 13 residues. Germline CDR1 reads LGHNA; CDR2 reads YSLEER. The CDR3 protein is CASSQTTNYDYTF. The CDR3 coding sequence is TGCGCCAGCAGCCAGACTACTAACTATGACTACACCTTC.

The rearrangement uses TRBV27 and TRBJ1-2, with 8 bases identical to TRBD1. Germline trimming cut 1 base from V and 2 bases from J; bases unmatched to any gene: 6. The CDR3 sequence is 16 residues long. From germline, CDR1 is MNHEY and CDR2 SMNVEV (reference sequence). CDR3 nucleotide sequence: TGTGCCAGCAGTTTATGGGGAAGGGACAGGAACTATGGCTACACCTTC. Amino acids: CASSLWGRDRNYGYTF.

The V gene is TRBV7-8, the J gene TRBJ1-1; 10 nucleotides align to TRBD1. Germline CDR1 reads SGHVS; CDR2 reads FQNEAQ. V was clipped by 3 bases and J by 6 bases; unmatched bases: 4. The CDR3 loop spans 14 amino acids. CDR3 sequence: CASSFDGQGAEAFF. The CDR3, as DNA: TGTGCCAGCAGCTTCGATGGACAGGGGGCTGAAGCTTTCTTT.

This clone was observed a handful of times. V is TRBV4-1 and J is TRBJ2-2; D remains ambiguous. With 1 base removed from V and 7 bases from J, the gap between germline ends came to 10 bases. This CDR3 has 14 residues. Germline assignment: CDR1 MGHRA and CDR2 YSYEKL. The CDR3 is CASSQVRGIGELFF. CDR3 DNA sequence: TGCGCCAGCAGCCAAGTCCGAGGAATCGGGGAGCTGTTTTTT.

The chain combines TRBV19 with TRBJ2-5; D unresolved. The last part of the DNA fits TRBJ2-7 better; the J call may be wrong. This CDR3 has 14 amino acids. The germline CDR1 and CDR2 sequences are LNHDA and SQIVND (reference sequence). The chain's CDR3 is CASSIGVFSYEQYF. In nucleotides, the CDR3 is TGTGCCAGTAGTATAGGAGTCTTCTCCTACGAGCAGTACTTC.

This clone was seen once. The V call is TRBV5-5, the J call TRBJ1-2; D is uncertain. The CDR3 spans 15 residues. V lost 0 bases, J lost 5 bases, and 14 bases lay in between. The germline CDR1 and CDR2 sequences are SGHKS and YYEKEE (reference sequence). The CDR3 DNA reads TGTGCCAGCAGCTTGGGGTTCGGGGAAAATTATGGCTACACCTTC. This translates into CASSLGFGENYGYTF.

The V and J genes are TRBV2 and TRBJ1-4, with unresolved D. Germline V gives CDR1 SNHLY, CDR2 FYNNEI. The CDR3 contains 14 residues. V lost 10 bases and J 8 bases, leaving 20 bases between the germline ends. CDR3 DNA: TGTGCCACCAGGCAGGCGGGTCTTACCGAAAAACTGTTTTTT. This gives the protein CATRQAGLTEKLFF.

This clone was seen a few times. CDR3 nucleotide sequence: TGTGCCAGCAGTGATATCCGGGAAAACGAAGGGCATTTT. It translates to CASSDIRENEGHF. The chain employs TRBV2 and TRBJ1-5; no clear D. This CDR3 spans 13 amino acids. Trimming removed 3 bases at V and 15 bases at J, with 18 bases between. Germline V gene lookup returns CDR1 SNHLY and CDR2 FYNNEI.